This T cell receptor (beta chain) was profiled in a study of long-term antiretroviral therapy in people with HIV. Study summary: Samples collected earliest predate the 2015 immediate-ART recommendation by about a decade.

Each donor had at least one pre-ART and at least two post-ART PBMC samples. Investigators performed immunoSEQ version v3.0 at survey level. This table comes from immunoSEQ multiplex PCR, and its TCRdb copy is limited to in-frame clones, with some not included. The table includes tens of thousands of clones, roughly 87% detected once. Study-wide results and limits: ART adherence, viral resistance and therapy changes were undocumented.

For this clone: Its matching antigen is unknown.

The CDR3 extends over 15 amino acids. V was pared by 2 bases and J by 7 bases, with 15 bases between. Germline V CDR1 and CDR2: SGHTA, FQGNSA. The chain joins TRBV7-2 to TRBJ2-1; possibly TRBD1 or TRBD2 for D (5 bases each). Sequences were derived from unsorted PBMCs, sampled 2 years after starting antiretroviral therapy. This TCR was recovered from a middle-aged man with HIV. The CDR3 DNA reads TGTGCCAGCAGCTTAATTCCGGGGCGAAGGAATGAGCAGTTCTTC. It encodes CASSLIPGRRNEQFF.